The clone carrying this T cell receptor (beta chain) was found a few times. Its antigen is not identified. Via MiXCR, TCRdb re-called the reads, giving one row per CDR3 protein. The sample lists some 800,000 distinct CDR3 sequences; almost 30% were seen once. These data originate in a study of T cell repertoires in cytomegalovirus infection. Study in general: HLA-B-restricted CMV epitopes that are well studied, plus recently identified HLA-C-restricted ones, were used by the study. Both CMV infection and a matching HLA type were indicated by public TCR beta signatures. Notes on the study in general: Within the response measured ex vivo, HLA-C-restricted CMV-specific TCR beta clonotypes were dominant. Based on cumulative public TCR beta family frequency, carriers of CMV plus the relevant HLA were identified.

Germline trimming cut 5 bases from V and 5 bases from J; bases unmatched to any gene: 10. The CDR3 has 16 amino acids. Germline CDR1 is MNHNY and CDR2 is SVGAGI (reference sequence). The starting material was cultured CD8+ T cells from PBMCs, obtained from culture after CMV antigen stimulation. The V gene is TRBV6-6, the J gene TRBJ2-3; TRBD2 matches at 10 bases. This clonotype was sampled from a human donor in good health (CMV status not recorded). Some clones in this sample may be carry-over from other donors' samples. The CDR3 coding sequence is TGTGCCAGCAGTATGGACACTAGCGGGGAAGGAGATACGCAGTATTTT. It specifies CASSMDTSGEGDTQYF.